The 27 T cell receptor beta chains listed next were all sequenced from one sample in a study of graft-versus-host responses after intestinal transplantation. No antigen is known for these receptors. The repertoire was sequenced with immunoSEQ multiplex PCR; TCRdb's copy has only in-frame clones and lacks some. The data contain around 100,000 clones, 80% to 95% of them singletons. The specimen was unstimulated CD8+ T cells sorted from spleen or lymph node cells, collected before intestinal transplant. The receptors come from a human donor who received an intestinal transplant.

This sequence joins TRBV7-8 and TRBJ1-1; 9 bases line up with TRBD1. CDR3 size: 19 residues. Germline loops: CDR1 SGHVS, CDR2 FQNEAQ. V lost 4 bases, J lost 5 bases, and 20 bases stayed unmatched. CDR3 protein: CASSSGHRTGGAVWTEAFF. As DNA, the CDR3 is TGTGCCAGCAGCTCTGGTCACCGTACAGGGGGCGCGGTTTGGACTGAAGCTTTCTTT.

The chain is built from TRBV13 and TRBJ2-1; possible D gene TRBD1, 6 bases. The CDR3 spans 16 residues. The germline gives CDR1 PRHDT, CDR2 FYEKMQ (reference sequence). Trimming pared 3 bases from V and 4 bases from J, leaving 16 bases between. The CDR3 reads CASSFLGIGGYNEQFF. The DNA of the CDR3 is TGTGCCAGCAGCTTTCTAGGGATAGGGGGATACAATGAGCAGTTCTTC.

The chain carries TRBV29-1 and TRBJ1-2; D unclear. This CDR3 has 13 amino acids. The germline V gene has CDR1 SQVTM and CDR2 ANQGSEA. Deletions cut 3 bases from V and 5 bases from J, with 13 bases between. The CDR3 bases are TGCAGCGTTGAGGCTAGGCAGGATTATGGCTACACCTTC. It specifies CSVEARQDYGYTF. Filled out from reference TRBV29-1 and TRBJ1-2, the complete variable domain reads SAVISQKPSRDICQRGTSLTIQCQVDSQVTMMFWYRQQPGQSLTLIATANQGSEATYESGFVIDKFPISRPNLTFSTLTVSNMSPEDSSIYLCSVEARQDYGYTFGSGTRLTVV.

This sequence joins TRBV5-1 and TRBJ1-1; TRBD1 matches 8 bases. Trimming removed 3 bases from V and 5 bases from J; junction bases left unmatched: 3. Germline CDR1 reads SGHRS; CDR2 reads YFSETQ. The CDR3 consists of 13 residues. CDR3 in DNA: TGCGCCAGCAGCTCAGGGGGCTTAACTGAAGCTTTCTTT. Its protein product is CASSSGGLTEAFF. Full variable domain (missing parts from reference TRBV5-1 and TRBJ1-1): KAGVTQTPRYLIKTRGQQVTLSCSPISGHRSVSWYQQTPGQGLQFLFEYFSETQRNKGNFPGRFSGRQFSNSRSEMNVSTLELGDSALYLCASSSGGLTEAFFGQGTRLTVV.

For this clone: A junction boundary mismatches the germline segment, possibly from a read error. V usage is TRBV5-1 and J usage is TRBJ2-2; no reliable D call. Per germline, CDR1 SGHRS and CDR2 YFSETQ. This CDR3 spans 13 amino acids. The CDR3 here is CTSSFLGTGELFF. CDR3 sequence (DNA): TGCACCAGCAGCTTCTTGGGTACCGGGGAGCTGTTTTTT.

The V gene is TRBV15, the J gene TRBJ2-1; D ambiguous. This CDR3 contains 14 residues. CDR1 and CDR2 from the germline V gene are LNHNV and YYDKDF (reference sequence). V dropped 1 base and J dropped 6 bases, with 10 bases sitting between them. CDR3 amino acids: CATSRARLGNEQFF. The CDR3 bases are TGTGCCACCAGCAGAGCCAGACTCGGCAATGAGCAGTTCTTC.

The CDR3 loop reads CASSYESNQPQHF. CDR3 DNA: TGTGCCAGCAGTTATGAGTCAAATCAGCCCCAGCATTTT. This chain uses TRBV6-6 with TRBJ1-5, with no clear D. The CDR3 totals 13 residues. V was cut by 3 bases and J by 4 bases, with 7 bases left in between. Germline V gives CDR1 MNHNY, CDR2 SVGAGI (reference sequence).

The chain uses TRBV4-1 and TRBJ2-3, with 7 bases identical to TRBD2. The CDR3 contains 17 residues. Germline lookup yields CDR1 MGHRA and CDR2 YSYEKL. V shed 2 bases and J 6 bases; nucleotides not matched to a gene: 14. CDR3 DNA sequence: TGCGCCAGCAGCCAAACACAACTACATAGCGGGTGGGATACGCAGTATTTT. Its protein product is CASSQTQLHSGWDTQYF.

This clone was observed a single time. The rearrangement links TRBV7-9 to TRBJ2-1; unclear D gene. Germline loops: CDR1 SEHNR, CDR2 FQNEAQ (reference sequence). The length of the CDR3 is 11 residues. Between the trimmed V and J ends, which lost 3 bases and 9 bases, there was a span of 6 bases. The CDR3 DNA reads TGTGCCAGCAGCTTGGATCCTGAGCAGTTCTTC. It translates to CASSLDPEQFF.

In its sample, this clone was seen once. This rearrangement joins TRBV9 to TRBJ2-5; 8 positions agree with TRBD2. Germline CDR1 reads SGDLS; CDR2 reads YYNGEE. Unmatched junction bases numbered 4, after V lost 1 base and J lost 5 bases. The CDR3 length is 14 residues. In DNA, the CDR3 is TGTGCCAGCAGCGTATCGGGGGGGGCGGAGACCCAGTACTTC. Protein product: CASSVSGGAETQYF.

The rearrangement uses TRBV4-1 and TRBJ2-3; D is perhaps TRBD2 (5 bases). Germline V gives CDR1 MGHRA, CDR2 YSYEKL. Trimming removed 4 bases from V and 4 bases from J, with 15 bases in between. This CDR3 has 15 amino acids. In DNA form, the CDR3 reads TGCGCCAGCAGCCCCCCGACGGGGTCCCCAGATACGCAGTATTTT. Translation gives CASSPPTGSPDTQYF.

CDR3 region: CASSIVLNEQFF. CDR3 coding DNA: TGTGCCAGTAGTATAGTACTCAATGAGCAGTTCTTC. The genes are TRBV19 and TRBJ2-1, with D unresolved. The CDR3 sequence is 12 residues long. V shed 1 base and J shed 6 bases, with 4 bases lying between them. The germline CDR1 and CDR2 sequences are LNHDA and SQIVND (reference sequence). Combining the CDR3 with reference TRBV19 and TRBJ2-1 gives the whole variable domain DGGITQSPKYLFRKEGQNVTLSCEQNLNHDAMYWYRQDPGQGLRLIYYSQIVNDFQKGDIAEGYSVSREKKESFPLTVTSAQKNPTAFYLCASSIVLNEQFFGPGTRLTVL.

The gene calls are TRBV27 and TRBJ2-3; 8 bases match TRBD2. The CDR3 is 14 residues long. Losses at the gene ends were 8 bases for V and 3 bases for J; bases not matched to a gene: 7. Per the germline V gene, CDR1 is MNHEY and CDR2 is SMNVEV (reference sequence). CDR3 sequence reads: CASGSGGGTDTQYF. CDR3 coding DNA: TGTGCCAGCGGATCGGGGGGGGGTACAGATACGCAGTATTTT.

This chain links TRBV4-2 with TRBJ2-5; D may be TRBD1 (6 bases). Germline CDR1 reads LGHNA; CDR2 reads YNFKEQ. V was cut by 0 bases and J by 4 bases, with 15 bases left in between. CDR3 length: 16 residues. In DNA, the CDR3 is TGTGCCAGCAGCCAAGATCGGTGGGTAGGGGGAGAGACCCAGTACTTC. Translation: CASSQDRWVGGETQYF.

This clone was seen only a few times. CDR3 amino acids: CASSQQGTNTIYF. The CDR3 bases are TGCGCCAGCAGCCAACAGGGTACGAACACCATATATTTT. V is TRBV4-1 and J is TRBJ1-3, with D possibly being TRBD1 (5 bases). The CDR3 covers 13 residues. Germline V gives CDR1 MGHRA, CDR2 YSYEKL. V gave up 2 bases and J gave up 7 bases, with 9 bases separating them.

The sample holds one count of this clone. The CDR3 sequence is CASSQSLGTQRGYTF. The CDR3 DNA sequence: TGTGCCAGCAGCCAATCACTCGGAACCCAACGCGGCTACACCTTC. The chain uses TRBV16 and TRBJ1-2; D gene ambiguous. Germline-derived CDR1 and CDR2 are KGHSY and FQNENV. Trimming pared 0 bases from V and 8 bases from J, leaving 16 bases between. This CDR3 region has 15 residues.

The chain links TRBV4-1 to TRBJ1-5; maybe TRBD1 (5 bases). Trimming removed 9 bases from V and 2 bases from J, with 8 bases in between. In germline, CDR1 is MGHRA, CDR2 YSYEKL. The CDR3 length is 12 residues. The CDR3 here is CASMGGNQPQHF. The CDR3, as DNA: TGCGCCAGTATGGGGGGCAATCAGCCCCAGCATTTT.

This clone was seen just once. J is TRBJ1-5 and V is TRBV7-8; no definite D call. The CDR3 has 13 amino acids. The V and J ends lost 1 base and 5 bases respectively, with 6 bases between them. Germline assignment: CDR1 SGHVS and CDR2 FQNEAQ. The CDR3 spells CASSLVGYQPQHF. For the CDR3, the DNA is TGTGCCAGCAGCTTAGTCGGATATCAGCCCCAGCATTTT.

This sequence joins TRBV9 and TRBJ2-2; the D is unclear. V gave up 0 bases and J gave up 0 bases, with 6 bases separating them. The CDR3 has 15 residues. CDR1 and CDR2 (germline): SGDLS, YYNGEE. The CDR3 is CASSVVSSNTGELFF. The CDR3 region has the DNA TGTGCCAGCAGCGTAGTATCTTCGAACACCGGGGAGCTGTTTTTT.

This chain connects TRBV4-1 to TRBJ1-2, with D maybe TRBD1 (5 bases). CDR3 length equals 16 residues. V was trimmed by 1 base and J by 3 bases, leaving 15 bases between them. The germline gives CDR1 MGHRA, CDR2 YSYEKL. The CDR3: CASSQARGGRDYGYTF. DNA for the CDR3: TGCGCCAGCAGCCAAGCCCGGGGGGGTAGGGACTATGGCTACACCTTC.

Points on this clone: Other nucleotide sequences from this sample produce the same CDR3. CDR3 sequence: CASSLTGPEAFF. The CDR3 coding sequence is TGCGCCAGCAGCCTAACGGGACCTGAAGCTTTCTTT. This sequence joins TRBV5-1 and TRBJ1-1, with TRBD1 as a possible D gene (5 bases). Germline CDR1 SGHRS, CDR2 YFSETQ. Trimming took off 4 bases at V and 6 bases at J, with 10 bases between the two ends. This CDR3 has 12 amino acids.

DNA for the CDR3: TGTGCCAGCAGCTTTCGGACTAGCGGGGAGCCCACAGATACGCAGTATTTT. It yields the protein CASSFRTSGEPTDTQYF. The V gene is TRBV9, the J gene TRBJ2-3; 12 bases are a match to TRBD2. The CDR3 loop spans 17 amino acids. The V segment lost 4 bases and the J segment 2 bases; nucleotides outside the gene matches: 8. Germline-derived CDR1 and CDR2 are SGDLS and YYNGEE.

The gene calls are TRBV7-9 and TRBJ1-2; the D gene is possibly TRBD1 (5 bases). Germline assignment: CDR1 SEHNR and CDR2 FQNEAQ (reference sequence). Trimming took 2 bases from V and 10 from J, leaving 20 bases between them. CDR3 length: 15 residues. In DNA, the CDR3 is TGTGCCAGCAGCTTACAGGGTTATGGAGAGGTCTACTACACCTTC. Residues: CASSLQGYGEVYYTF.

V is TRBV7-9 and J is TRBJ1-6; D is uncertain. CDR1 and CDR2 from the germline V gene are SEHNR and FQNEAQ (reference sequence). The ends were cut back, 2 bases at V and 8 bases at J, with 4 bases in the middle. The CDR3 extends over 12 amino acids. This CDR3 reads CASSLPYSPLHF. The DNA for the CDR3 is TGTGCCAGCAGCTTACCCTATTCACCCCTCCACTTT.

The rearrangement uses TRBV7-9 and TRBJ2-1; unclear D gene. V gave up 1 base and J gave up 9 bases, with 7 bases separating them. CDR3 length: 12 residues. Germline CDR1 SEHNR, CDR2 FQNEAQ (reference sequence). The CDR3 DNA follows: TGTGCCAGCAGCTTAGGGACGTCTGAGCAGTTCTTC. Amino acids: CASSLGTSEQFF. Filled out from reference TRBV7-9 and TRBJ2-1, the complete variable domain reads DTGVSQNPRHKITKRGQNVTFRCDPISEHNRLYWYRQTLGQGPEFLTYFQNEAQLEKSRLLSDRFSAERPKGSFSTLEIQRTEQGDSAMYLCASSLGTSEQFFGPGTRLTVL.

This clone was picked up one time. The V call is TRBV5-8, the J call TRBJ2-5, with TRBD2 as a possible D gene (6 bases). This CDR3 comprises 16 residues. Germline lookup yields CDR1 SGHTS and CDR2 YDEGEE. The V end lost 4 bases, the J end lost 3 bases, and 19 bases lay between the germline ends. The CDR3 nucleotides are TGTGCCAGCAGCGAGACGTCTAGCGAGAGAAAAGAGACCCAGTACTTC. Residues: CASSETSSERKETQYF.

The chain is built from TRBV5-6 and TRBJ1-2, with a tentative D call TRBD1 (5 bases). V was shortened by 1 base and J by 3 bases, with 7 bases between the two germline ends. The CDR3 is 13 amino acids. The germline CDR1 and CDR2 sequences are SGHDT and YYEEEE. As DNA, the CDR3 is TGTGCCAGCAGCTTGAGGGACGACTATGGCTACACCTTC. Translation: CASSLRDDYGYTF.